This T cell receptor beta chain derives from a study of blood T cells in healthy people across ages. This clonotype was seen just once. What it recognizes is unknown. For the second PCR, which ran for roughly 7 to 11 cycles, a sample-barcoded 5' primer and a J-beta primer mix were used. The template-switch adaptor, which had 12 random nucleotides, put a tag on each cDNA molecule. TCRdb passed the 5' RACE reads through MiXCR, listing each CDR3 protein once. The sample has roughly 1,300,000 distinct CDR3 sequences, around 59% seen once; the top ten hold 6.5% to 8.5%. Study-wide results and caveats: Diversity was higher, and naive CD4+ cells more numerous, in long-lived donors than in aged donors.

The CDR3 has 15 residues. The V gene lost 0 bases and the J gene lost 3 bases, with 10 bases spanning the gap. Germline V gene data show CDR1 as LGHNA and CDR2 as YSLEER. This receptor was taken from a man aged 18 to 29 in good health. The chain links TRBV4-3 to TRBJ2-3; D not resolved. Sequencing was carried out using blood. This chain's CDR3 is CASSQEAPGTDTQYF. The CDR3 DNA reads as TGCGCCAGCAGCCAAGAAGCCCCAGGTACAGATACGCAGTATTTT.